A selection of T cell receptor beta chains follows, all from one sample in a study of blood T cell repertoires in COVID-19. Measured with immunoSEQ multiplex PCR; TCRdb has only the in-frame clones, and not every one. The sample includes some 230,000 clones, roughly 85% of them seen just once. The sequenced material came from peripheral blood. The origin of the receptors is a man aged 50-59 years who had recovered from COVID-19. CDR3s include the opening cysteine and the closing phenylalanine or tryptophan. The order of the fields is clone size, D gene, V gene, J gene, CDR3 protein, CDR3 DNA. The D gene is left open where the match is weak. Some rows have no size entry. The others give once, few or many, or a class for an expanded clone.

-	-	TRBV29-1	TRBJ2-1	CSFPAGNEQFF	TGCAGCTTTCCAGCAGGCAATGAGCAGTTCTTC
-	TRBD1	TRBV9	TRBJ2-2	CASSGRDRANTGELFF	TGTGCCAGCAGCGGCCGGGACAGGGCTAACACCGGGGAGCTGTTTTTT
-	-	TRBV3-1/TRBV3-2	TRBJ1-2	CASSPLMESYGYTF	TGTGCCAGCAGCCCGCTAATGGAGTCATATGGCTACACCTTC
-	-	TRBV10-1	TRBJ2-3	CASSESRAGRTDTQYF	TGCGCCAGCAGTGAGTCGAGAGCGGGCCGCACAGATACGCAGTATTTT
once	-	TRBV25-1	TRBJ2-7	CASSESGRGHEQYF	TGTGCCAGCAGTGAATCCGGGAGAGGTCACGAGCAGTACTTC
-	TRBD1	TRBV6-5	TRBJ1-5	CASSGQGIQPQHF	TGTGCCAGCTCAGGACAGGGTATTCAGCCCCAGCATTTT
-	TRBD1	TRBV27	TRBJ2-7	CASSLYPSRTGEQYF	TGTGCCAGCAGTTTATACCCCTCGCGGACAGGCGAGCAGTACTTC
-	-	TRBV5-1	TRBJ1-1	CASSLVGGGNTEAFF	TGCGCCAGCAGCTTGGTAGGCGGTGGGAACACTGAAGCTTTCTTT
-	-	TRBV11-2	TRBJ2-3	CASSPDYTPTDTQYF	TGTGCCAGCAGCCCGGACTACACTCCAACAGATACGCAGTATTTT
-	TRBD2	TRBV11-2	TRBJ2-2	CASSSRTSSPGELFF	TGTGCCAGCAGTTCGAGGACTAGTTCCCCCGGGGAGCTGTTTTTT
-	-	TRBV7-9	TRBJ2-1	CASSLGEEFYNEQFF	TGTGCCAGCAGCTTAGGTGAGGAGTTCTACAATGAGCAGTTCTTC
-	-	TRBV5-1	TRBJ2-1	CASSPQGSQGRNEQFF	TGCGCCAGCAGCCCCCAGGGCTCCCAGGGGCGAAATGAGCAGTTCTTC
-	TRBD1	TRBV7-9	TRBJ2-1	CASSRFGTGVAGVFVEQFF	TGTGCCAGCAGCCGCTTTGGGACAGGGGTCGCGGGAGTGTTCGTTGAGCAGTTCTTC
once	TRBD2	TRBV12-5	TRBJ2-1	CASGLAGGPYEQFF	TGTGCTAGTGGTTTGGCGGGAGGGCCTTATGAGCAGTTCTTC
-	-	TRBV21-1	TRBJ1-2	CASSGRGGGSGYTF	TGTGCCAGCAGCGGAAGAGGAGGGGGCTCTGGCTACACCTTC
-	-	TRBV19	TRBJ2-1	CASKPGTYNEQFF	TGTGCCAGTAAACCCGGGACATACAATGAGCAGTTCTTC
-	TRBD2	TRBV5-1	TRBJ2-7	CASSLELAGPPEQYF	TGCGCCAGCAGCTTGGAATTAGCGGGCCCCCCCGAGCAGTACTTC
-	TRBD2	TRBV6-6	TRBJ2-7	CASSPDGLAGPNYEQYF	TGTGCCAGCAGTCCCGACGGACTAGCGGGACCTAACTACGAGCAGTACTTC
-	TRBD2	TRBV27	TRBJ2-1	CASSTPLREGRNEQFF	TGTGCCAGCAGTACACCTTTGCGGGAGGGGAGAAATGAGCAGTTCTTC
once	TRBD1	TRBV4-1	TRBJ1-6	CASNQPARGKDSPLHF	TGCGCCAGCAACCAACCCGCCAGGGGGAAGGATTCACCCCTCCACTTT
-	TRBD1	TRBV4-1	TRBJ1-1	CASSPTGGGNTEAFF	TGCGCCAGCAGCCCGACAGGGGGCGGGAACACTGAAGCTTTCTTT
-	TRBD2	TRBV2	TRBJ2-7	CASINPSKREPRGEQYF	TGTGCCAGCATAAATCCGTCGAAGCGGGAGCCCCGCGGAGAGCAGTACTTC
-	TRBD1	TRBV6-5	TRBJ2-7	CASAKGQTYEQYF	TGTGCCAGCGCCAAGGGACAGACTTACGAGCAGTACTTC
-	TRBD1	TRBV6-5	TRBJ2-7	CASSYSDRGQEQYF	TGTGCCAGCAGTTACTCTGACAGGGGGCAAGAGCAGTACTTC
-	-	TRBV19	TRBJ2-6	CASSIRSKEVSGANVLTF	TGTGCCAGTAGTATAAGGAGTAAAGAGGTCTCTGGGGCCAACGTCCTGACTTTC
once	-	TRBV9	TRBJ2-2	CASSVVANTGELFF	TGTGCCAGCAGCGTAGTCGCGAACACCGGGGAGCTGTTTTTT
-	-	TRBV21-1	TRBJ1-5	CASSKGGSGDNQPQHF	TGTGCCAGCAGCAAAGGCGGGTCAGGGGACAATCAGCCCCAGCATTTT
-	-	TRBV18	TRBJ2-7	CASSPELTYEQYF	TGTGCCAGCTCACCCGAGTTGACCTACGAGCAGTACTTC
once	TRBD1	TRBV6-6	TRBJ1-2	CASSYRPDRRNYGYTF	TGTGCCAGCAGTTACCGGCCGGACAGGCGTAACTATGGCTACACCTTC
-	-	TRBV28	TRBJ2-1	CASSPGLYYNEQFF	TGTGCCAGCAGTCCCGGACTATATTACAATGAGCAGTTCTTC
-	TRBD2	TRBV3-1/TRBV3-2	TRBJ2-1	CASSRLAGGYNEQFF	TGTGCCAGCAGCCGGCTAGCGGGAGGGTACAATGAGCAGTTCTTC
-	-	TRBV2	TRBJ1-3	CASSLGNTIYF	TGTGCCAGCAGCTTAGGAAACACCATATATTTT
-	-	TRBV19	TRBJ1-5	CASSIGPYQGGGNQPQHF	TGTGCCAGTAGTATAGGACCGTATCAGGGTGGGGGCAATCAGCCCCAGCATTTT
-	-	TRBV27	TRBJ2-7	CATGDSQNPEEQYF	TGTGCCACCGGCGACAGCCAGAACCCGGAGGAGCAGTACTTC
-	TRBD1	TRBV27	TRBJ2-1	CASSSGTGYNEQFF	TGTGCCAGCAGTTCCGGGACAGGCTACAATGAGCAGTTCTTC
once	-	TRBV3-1/TRBV3-2	TRBJ1-1	CASSQRPGNTEAFF	TGTGCCAGCAGCCAACGCCCGGGGAACACTGAAGCTTTCTTT
-	TRBD2	TRBV7-7	TRBJ2-1	CASSFGPSGNNEQFF	TGTGCCAGCAGCTTCGGGCCTAGCGGAAACAATGAGCAGTTCTTC
-	TRBD1	TRBV5-1	TRBJ1-2	CASSSNRDRDGYTF	TGCGCCAGCAGCTCCAATAGGGACAGGGACGGCTACACCTTC
-	-	TRBV5-1	TRBJ2-7	CASSLPTVNSYEQYF	TGCGCCAGCAGCCTCCCGACAGTAAACTCCTACGAGCAGTACTTC
-	-	TRBV27	TRBJ2-1	CASSPRQSSYNEQFF	TGTGCCAGCAGTCCGCGACAGAGCTCCTACAATGAGCAGTTCTTC
-	-	TRBV6-1	TRBJ2-3	CASSELRLAQTDTQYF	TGTGCCAGCAGTGAGTTAAGGCTAGCGCAAACAGATACGCAGTATTTT
-	-	TRBV27	TRBJ2-3	CASSLRGQRTDTQYF	TGTGCCAGCAGTTTAAGAGGACAGCGCACAGATACGCAGTATTTT
-	-	TRBV9	TRBJ1-2	CASSVAPGEGYTF	TGTGCCAGCAGCGTAGCTCCCGGGGAGGGCTACACCTTC
once	-	TRBV30	TRBJ1-5	CAWRQGTNQPQHF	TGTGCCTGGAGACAGGGTACGAATCAGCCCCAGCATTTT
-	TRBD1	TRBV24-1	TRBJ2-2	CATSDFRGGELFF	TGTGCCACCAGTGATTTTCGAGGGGGCGAGCTGTTTTTT
-	-	TRBV11-2	TRBJ2-3	CASSPLRDTQYF	TGTGCCAGCAGCCCCCTGAGGGATACGCAGTATTTT
once	-	TRBV27	TRBJ1-2	CASSFQGTFGYTF	TGTGCCAGCAGTTTTCAGGGGACGTTTGGCTACACCTTC
-	-	TRBV2	TRBJ1-1	CACRRQGLNTEAFF	TGTGCCTGCAGGCGGCAGGGCTTGAACACTGAAGCTTTCTTT
-	TRBD2	TRBV11-2	TRBJ2-1	CASSLEAGGNEQFF	TGTGCCAGCAGCTTGGAAGCGGGAGGTAATGAGCAGTTCTTC
-	TRBD1	TRBV6-6	TRBJ2-5	CASSYGTGYAQETQYF	TGTGCCAGCAGTTACGGGACAGGATACGCCCAAGAGACCCAGTACTTC
few	TRBD2	TRBV5-4	TRBJ2-7	CASSLYIIAGEVYEQYF	TGTGCCAGCAGCTTATACATTATAGCGGGAGAAGTCTACGAGCAGTACTTC
-	TRBD2	TRBV7-2	TRBJ2-1	CASSPEGLASSYNEQFF	TGTGCCAGCAGCCCCGAGGGACTAGCGAGCTCCTACAATGAGCAGTTCTTC
-	TRBD2	TRBV5-1	TRBJ2-1	CASNPSGRYNEQFF	TGCGCCAGCAACCCTAGCGGGAGATACAATGAGCAGTTCTTC
-	TRBD2	TRBV5-1	TRBJ2-3	CASSLAAGAMTDTQYF	TGCGCCAGCAGCTTGGCCGCGGGAGCAATGACAGATACGCAGTATTTT
-	TRBD2	TRBV28	TRBJ2-1	CASSFRLAGGPSGEQFF	TGTGCCAGCAGTTTTAGGCTAGCGGGAGGGCCTAGCGGTGAGCAGTTCTTC
-	-	TRBV3-1/TRBV3-2	TRBJ2-3	CASSQRGGGTDTQYF	TGTGCCAGCAGCCAAAGAGGGGGTGGCACAGATACGCAGTATTTT
-	-	TRBV28	TRBJ1-3	CASSTFKQGTGNTIYF	TGTGCCAGCAGTACCTTCAAACAGGGCACTGGAAACACCATATATTTT
-	TRBD2	TRBV2	TRBJ2-3	CASKVRAGGPDTQYF	TGTGCCAGCAAAGTAAGAGCGGGAGGGCCAGATACGCAGTATTTT